This TCR beta chain was recorded in a study of cytomegalovirus exposure and HLA in healthy donors. Those who donated were healthy bone marrow donors. Broader study findings: An observed cluster of highly shared sequence variants was recorded as a likely sequencing artifact.

The PCR ran on 60 Vbeta and 13 Jbeta primers. Only in-frame clones appear in the TCRdb table, and some are missing; sequencing was by immunoSEQ multiplex PCR. The repertoire holds 270,000 or so clones, with 75% to 90% as singletons. Note on this clone: Its antigen is not identified.

The CDR3 spans 14 residues. Looked up from germline, CDR1 is MDHEN and CDR2 is SYDVKM. The trim removed 2 bases at V and 2 bases at J, leaving 1 base unmatched. The rearrangement joins TRBV28 to TRBJ2-7; 9 bases match TRBD1. Sequencing was carried out using PBMCs. The TCR comes from a man aged 40-49 years in good health and CMV-seropositive. CDR3 sequence: CASSLRQGAYEQYF. The CDR3 DNA reads as TGTGCCAGCAGTTTACGACAGGGGGCCTACGAGCAGTACTTC.